The T cell receptor beta chain described here comes from a study of T-cell reconstitution after alpha-beta-depleted transplantation in children. Preparation of the TCRbeta library used unique molecular identifiers. TCRdb re-called the PCR reads with MiXCR, one entry per CDR3 protein. Of about a million distinct CDR3 sequences in the sample, about 30% were seen once. The CDR3 is 14 amino acids. V was clipped by 3 bases and J by 7 bases, with 17 bases between them. The V gene's germline CDR1 is SGHKS and CDR2 YYEKEE (reference sequence). J is TRBJ2-7 and V is TRBV5-5; tentative D call: TRBD1 (5 bases). The sequence derives from a boy in the first two years of life who had a stem cell transplant for SCID, so the T cells may come from the graft donor. The starting material was PBMCs, mostly from graft donor cells, obtained 360 days after TCRalphabeta/CD19-depleted stem cell transplant. The CDR3 is CASSSGPEGVEQYF. CDR3 DNA: TGTGCCAGCAGCTCCGGACCCGAAGGGGTAGAGCAGTACTTC.